These T cell receptor beta chains were read from a single sample in a study of cytomegalovirus exposure and HLA in healthy donors. Profiled with immunoSEQ multiplex PCR; TCRdb holds only in-frame clones, not every one. The sample has approximately 100,000 clones; 70% to 85% are singletons. The sequenced sample consisted of PBMCs. Every receptor here comes from a woman aged 18-35 years in good health and CMV-seronegative. The CDR3 runs from the conserved cysteine through the conserved F or W. D genes are given only for firm matches. For some rows the clone size is stated as once, few or many, or as a class when expanded; others skip it.

J | V | size | D | CDR3 | DNA
TRBJ1-3 | TRBV4-1 | few | TRBD1 | CASSQDYGRGDSGNTIYF | TGCGCCAGCAGCCAAGACTACGGCAGGGGGGACTCTGGAAACACCATATATTTT
TRBJ2-4 | TRBV30 | NA | NA | CAWSVGGGLLAKNIQYF | TGTGCCTGGAGTGTAGGTGGAGGACTTTTAGCCAAAAACATTCAGTACTTC
TRBJ2-7 | TRBV7-2 | NA | TRBD2 | CASSLPAGVDEQYF | TGTGCCAGCAGCCTCCCAGCGGGGGTCGACGAGCAGTACTTC
TRBJ2-1 | TRBV6-6 | NA | TRBD1 | CASSYDRGNEQFF | TGTGCCAGCAGTTACGACAGGGGGAATGAGCAGTTCTTC
TRBJ1-6 | TRBV6-5 | NA | NA | CASSYTGFSSPLHF | TGTGCCAGCAGTTACACAGGGTTCAGTTCACCCCTCCACTTT
TRBJ2-3 | TRBV28 | NA | TRBD1 | CASSSIHNLTQGASTDTQYF | TGTGCCAGCAGTTCGATACACAACCTTACACAGGGGGCTAGCACAGATACGCAGTATTTT
TRBJ2-3 | TRBV4-3 | once | TRBD2 | CASSQERGLAGISSTDTQYF | TGCGCCAGCAGCCAAGAGAGGGGACTAGCGGGGATCTCTAGCACAGATACGCAGTATTTT
TRBJ1-2 | TRBV6-5 | NA | TRBD1 | CASRGGTGEGYTF | TGTGCCAGCAGAGGCGGGACAGGGGAAGGCTACACCTTC
TRBJ2-1 | TRBV5-3 | NA | TRBD1 | CARSPRRDRGPYNEQFF | TGTGCCAGAAGCCCACGCCGGGACAGGGGGCCCTACAATGAGCAGTTCTTC
TRBJ2-5 | TRBV7-2 | NA | NA | CASSELLRAQETQYF | TGTGCCAGCAGCGAGCTTTTGAGGGCCCAAGAGACCCAGTACTTC
TRBJ2-5 | TRBV7-2 | NA | TRBD1 | CASSLGTGGGQETQYF | TGTGCCAGCAGCTTAGGTACAGGGGGAGGACAAGAGACCCAGTACTTC
TRBJ2-7 | TRBV7-2 | few | TRBD1 | CASSSGQGYSYEQYF | TGTGCCAGCAGCTCGGGACAGGGATACTCCTACGAGCAGTACTTC